The 10 T cell receptor beta chains presented below share a single source sample, sequenced in a study of T-cell memory formation after mild COVID-19. In TCRdb, the 5' RACE reads were re-called with MiXCR into one record per CDR3 protein. In the table there are about 430,000 distinct CDR3 sequences, 24% of which are singletons. Sequencing was done on a sample of PBMCs or a T cell subset sorted from them (not recorded which). The receptors originated from an adult woman who had mild COVID-19 (a few samples of this study predate the infection). Cell type and time point are not known.

V gene TRBV7-6 combines with J gene TRBJ2-3; 14 bases fit TRBD2. The CDR3 totals 18 residues. The J segment lost 2 bases and the V segment lost 5 bases, leaving 9 bases of the junction unmatched. Germline CDR1 reads SGHVS; CDR2 reads FNYEAQ. CDR3 coding DNA: TGTGCCAGCAGCCCGAGTGGGACTAGCGGGGGCAACACAGATACGCAGTATTTT. The encoded protein is CASSPSGTSGGNTDTQYF.

This rearrangement joins TRBV4-1 to TRBJ1-1; tentatively, D is TRBD1 (5 bases). This CDR3 has 13 amino acids. In germline, CDR1 is MGHRA, CDR2 YSYEKL. V lost 4 bases and J lost 3, with 9 bases in between. CDR3 nucleotide sequence: TGCGCCAGCAGCCGGGGGGTGGACACTGAAGCTTTCTTT. Its translation is CASSRGVDTEAFF.

This clonotype came up many times. The J gene is TRBJ2-5, the V gene TRBV15; 8 positions agree with TRBD2. The germline V gene encodes CDR1 LNHNV and CDR2 YYDKDF (reference sequence). Trimming at V came to 4 bases and at J to 3 bases, leaving 4 bases not matched to a gene. CDR3 length: 14 amino acids. CDR3 DNA sequence: TGTGCCACCAGCACACGAGCGGGAGAAGAGACCCAGTACTTC. It encodes CATSTRAGEETQYF.

In this sample, this clonotype turned up many times. The rearrangement joins TRBV7-9 to TRBJ2-2; TRBD2 aligns across 11 bases. V shed 2 bases, J shed 0 bases, and the junction held 5 bases outside the gene matches. This CDR3 is 18 amino acids long. Germline V CDR1 and CDR2: SEHNR, FQNEAQ (reference sequence). The CDR3 protein is CASSLFSSGRTNTGELFF. The CDR3 DNA reads as TGTGCCAGCAGCTTATTCTCTAGCGGGAGGACGAACACCGGGGAGCTGTTTTTT.

The chain uses TRBV30 and TRBJ1-2; D remains unclear. V lost 3 bases and J lost 2, with 10 bases in between. CDR1 and CDR2 from the germline V gene are GTSNPN and SVGIG (reference sequence). The CDR3 runs to 13 residues. Here the CDR3 reads CAWRGQANYGYTF. In nucleotides, the CDR3 is TGTGCCTGGAGGGGCCAAGCAAACTATGGCTACACCTTC.

The rearrangement joins TRBV9 to TRBJ1-1; TRBD1 is a possible D gene (5 bases). From germline, CDR1 is SGDLS and CDR2 YYNGEE. Trimming left V 0 bases short and J 4 bases short, with 16 bases between. This CDR3 has 16 residues. CDR3 DNA: TGTGCCAGCAGCGTAGTGGGTACAGGCTTGGGCACTGAAGCTTTCTTT. Encoded protein: CASSVVGTGLGTEAFF.

This clonotype was seen at least ten times. The chain employs TRBV27 and TRBJ2-7; 9 bases align to TRBD2. The length of the CDR3 is 16 residues. Germline lookup yields CDR1 MNHEY and CDR2 SMNVEV (reference sequence). Trimming removed 3 bases from V and 4 bases from J; junction bases left unmatched: 10. CDR3 DNA: TGTGCCAGCAGTTTCGGCGTGGGCGGGGGGGCGTACGAGCAGTACTTC. This gives the protein CASSFGVGGGAYEQYF.

The genes are TRBV29-1 and TRBJ1-3; D gene unclear. Germline V CDR1 and CDR2: SQVTM, ANQGSEA. This CDR3 comprises 14 residues. Deletions cut 4 bases from V and 0 bases from J, with 10 bases between. CDR3 sequence (DNA): TGCAGCGTTGTAGACACGAGCTCTGGAAACACCATATATTTT. Its translation: CSVVDTSSGNTIYF.

This clonotype has only a few counts. The rearrangement joins TRBV7-2 to TRBJ2-5, with TRBD1 identical over 8 bases. There are 16 residues in the CDR3. The V segment lost 5 bases and the J segment 3 bases; nucleotides outside the gene matches: 11. Germline V lookup: CDR1 SGHTA, CDR2 FQGNSA. The CDR3 is CASSLGTGGGEETQYF. CDR3 DNA: TGTGCCAGCAGCCTAGGGACAGGTGGGGGCGAAGAGACCCAGTACTTC.

The chain recombines TRBV2 with TRBJ2-2; D unclear. V was clipped by 7 bases and J by 9 bases, with 15 bases between them. The CDR3 runs to 13 residues. Germline V lookup: CDR1 SNHLY, CDR2 FYNNEI. The DNA for the CDR3 is TGTGCCAGCACCGGACCGGTTGCCCGGGAGCTGTTTTTT. It translates to CASTGPVARELFF.